The 2 T cell receptor beta chains below were found in one sample sequenced in a study of cytomegalovirus exposure and HLA in healthy donors. Use of 60 Vbeta and 13 Jbeta primers characterized the PCR. The data were produced by immunoSEQ multiplex PCR, yet TCRdb's version contains in-frame clones alone and is incomplete. This sample has 100,000 to 150,000 clones; 10% occur once, and the top ten carry about 4.6%. Sequencing input: PBMCs. These TCRs come from a young woman in good health and CMV-seropositive.

This clone appeared a few times. V gene TRBV19 combines with J gene TRBJ1-1, with 9 bases aligning to TRBD1. J lost 1 base, V lost 9 bases, and 6 bases had no gene match. Germline values: CDR1 LNHDA, CDR2 SQIVND (reference sequence). The CDR3 spans 14 residues. CDR3 amino acids: CASWDRVANTEAFF. For the CDR3, the DNA is TGTGCCAGCTGGGACAGGGTGGCGAACACTGAAGCTTTCTTT.

V usage is TRBV27 and J usage is TRBJ2-3; D is possibly TRBD2 (6 bases). CDR3 length: 15 residues. CDR1 is MNHEY and CDR2 is SMNVEV in the germline V gene (reference sequence). Between the trimmed V and J ends, which lost 5 bases and 3 bases, there was a span of 15 bases. The CDR3 spells CASSPRRGETDTQYF. The CDR3 nucleotides are TGTGCCAGCAGTCCTAGGAGGGGTGAAACAGATACGCAGTATTTT.